The 19 T cell receptor beta chains given below trace back to one sample, sequenced in a study of blood T cell repertoires in COVID-19. TCRdb's copy holds only in-frame clones and misses some; the assay was immunoSEQ multiplex PCR. Of about 73,000 clones in the sample, around 83% were seen once. Sequenced input: peripheral blood. The receptors here all came from a woman aged 55-70 years with acute or convalescent COVID-19.

This clone was seen only once. This rearrangement joins TRBV9 to TRBJ2-5; TRBD2 is a possible D gene (5 bases). The CDR3 runs to 13 residues. Germline V gives CDR1 SGDLS, CDR2 YYNGEE. V was cut by 3 bases and J by 5 bases, with 11 bases left in between. The CDR3 DNA follows: TGTGCCAGCAGCGCCGGTCCGGGGGAGACCCAGTACTTC. Protein product: CASSAGPGETQYF.

The genes are TRBV5-1 and TRBJ1-2, with D uncertain. This CDR3 is built from 14 residues. Germline CDR1 is SGHRS and CDR2 is YFSETQ. V gave up 9 bases and J gave up 3 bases, with 18 bases separating them. CDR3 nucleotide sequence: TGCGCCACTACCTCCACGCCGAGAGACTATGGCTACACCTTC. Translated: CATTSTPRDYGYTF.

Concerning this clone itself: Other DNA sequences in this specimen translate into the identical CDR3. V and J are TRBV5-1 and TRBJ1-1; TRBD1 matches 8 bases. The V and J ends lost 5 bases and 1 base, in that order; junction bases with no gene match: 4. Per the germline V gene, CDR1 is SGHRS and CDR2 is YFSETQ. The CDR3 has 14 amino acids. The CDR3: CASSSGQANTEAFF. The CDR3, as DNA: TGCGCCAGCAGTTCGGGACAGGCGAACACTGAAGCTTTCTTT.

V and J are TRBV5-1 and TRBJ2-3; 8 bases map to TRBD2. V gave up 0 bases and J gave up 4 bases; unmatched junction bases: 1. CDR1 and CDR2 from the germline V gene are SGHRS and YFSETQ. The CDR3 covers 14 residues. CDR3 sequence (DNA): TGCGCCAGCAGCTTGGCGGGGGGGGCAGATACGCAGTATTTT. Its translation: CASSLAGGADTQYF.

The rearrangement joins TRBV19 to TRBJ1-2, with D perhaps matching TRBD1 (5 bases). CDR1 and CDR2 (germline): LNHDA, SQIVND (reference sequence). Trimming left V 5 bases short and J 3 bases short, with 13 bases between. The CDR3 contains 14 residues. The CDR3 sequence is CASSVQGGDYGYTF. The DNA of the CDR3 is TGTGCCAGTAGTGTCCAGGGTGGGGACTATGGCTACACCTTC.

This clone was detected once. V gene TRBV19 combines with J gene TRBJ1-4, with unresolved D. V lost 7 bases and J 7 bases, leaving 13 bases between the germline ends. Germline CDR1 is LNHDA and CDR2 is SQIVND (reference sequence). The CDR3 is 13 residues long. In DNA, the CDR3 is TGTGCCAGTACGGAGCTGAGAGGTGAAAAACTGTTTTTT. Translating gives CASTELRGEKLFF. The whole variable domain, remainder taken from reference TRBV19 and TRBJ1-4, is DGGITQSPKYLFRKEGQNVTLSCEQNLNHDAMYWYRQDPGQGLRLIYYSQIVNDFQKGDIAEGYSVSREKKESFPLTVTSAQKNPTAFYLCASTELRGEKLFFGSGTQLSVL.

The table lists this clone with a count of one. This chain links TRBV5-1 with TRBJ2-3; 11 bases match TRBD2. The CDR3 contains 15 residues. Germline-derived CDR1 and CDR2 are SGHRS and YFSETQ. V lost 4 bases to trimming and J lost 2 bases; unmatched junction nucleotides: 3. CDR3 amino acids: CASSRSGGVTDTQYF. The DNA for the CDR3 is TGCGCCAGCAGCCGTAGCGGGGGGGTCACAGATACGCAGTATTTT.

This clone was recorded only once. This rearrangement joins TRBV5-6 to TRBJ2-5; TRBD1 is a possible D gene (6 bases). Germline lookup yields CDR1 SGHDT and CDR2 YYEEEE. The V gene lost 1 base and the J gene lost 5 bases, with 18 bases spanning the gap. CDR3 size: 16 residues. The CDR3 bases are TGTGCCAGCAGCTTGAGGGTGACAGGTTCCACGGAGACCCAGTACTTC. It yields the protein CASSLRVTGSTETQYF.

This clone came up a few times. The rearrangement links TRBV5-1 to TRBJ1-1; TRBD1 matches 7 bases. CDR3 length: 13 residues. Per germline, CDR1 SGHRS and CDR2 YFSETQ. V was pared by 4 bases and J by 5 bases, with 5 bases of the junction left unmatched. In nucleotides, the CDR3 is TGCGCCAGCAGCCAACAGGGGTGGACTGAAGCTTTCTTT. Protein product: CASSQQGWTEAFF.

The chain recombines TRBV6-5 with TRBJ2-4; 8 nucleotides agree with TRBD1. V was pared by 9 bases and J by 0 bases, with 4 bases of the junction left unmatched. The CDR3 sequence is 14 residues long. Germline-derived CDR1 and CDR2 are MNHEY and SVGAGI. The CDR3 DNA reads as TGTGCCAGTGGACAGGGCATAGCCAAAAACATTCAGTACTTC. It codes for CASGQGIAKNIQYF.

The gene calls are TRBV18 and TRBJ1-2, with a tentative D call TRBD1 (5 bases). The CDR3 runs 15 residues. Germline V gives CDR1 KGHSH, CDR2 LQKENI. Trimming shortened V by 0 bases and J by 6 bases, and 14 bases separated the two germline ends. CDR3 DNA: TGTGCCAGCTCACCACCGGGGGGTTTCGGGAATGGCTACACCTTC. Its translation is CASSPPGGFGNGYTF.

This chain joins TRBV6-5 and TRBJ1-3, with D hard to call. Germline lookup yields CDR1 MNHEY and CDR2 SVGAGI. Trimming cost V 10 bases and J 0 bases, with 10 bases left between them. The CDR3 totals 13 residues. CDR3 DNA sequence: TGTGCCACACAGATCTTCTCTGGAAACACCATATATTTT. Its translation: CATQIFSGNTIYF.

This chain uses TRBV5-1 with TRBJ2-1; D may be TRBD2 (6 bases). With 0 bases removed from V and 14 bases from J, the gap between germline ends came to 15 bases. CDR1 SGHRS and CDR2 YFSETQ come from the germline V gene. This CDR3 spans 13 amino acids. CDR3 in amino acids: CASSLDRRPGEFF. The CDR3 DNA is TGCGCCAGCAGCTTGGACAGGCGACCGGGGGAGTTCTTC.

This clone was seen only once. The chain recombines TRBV6-5 with TRBJ1-5; D might be TRBD1 (5 bases). CDR3 length: 15 residues. The germline V gene has CDR1 MNHEY and CDR2 SVGAGI. Trimming removed 2 bases from V and 1 base from J, with 9 bases in between. The CDR3 loop reads CASSYRGRSNQPQHF. The CDR3 DNA is TGTGCCAGCAGTTACAGGGGCAGAAGCAATCAGCCCCAGCATTTT.

The chain combines TRBV5-1 with TRBJ2-3; D ambiguous. The CDR3 contains 12 residues. Between the trimmed V and J ends, which lost 4 bases and 2 bases, there was a span of 5 bases. Germline CDR1 and CDR2: SGHRS and YFSETQ. DNA for the CDR3: TGCGCCAGCAGCGACAACACAGATACGCAGTATTTT. Residues: CASSDNTDTQYF. Drawing the rest from reference TRBV5-1 and TRBJ2-3, the complete variable domain is KAGVTQTPRYLIKTRGQQVTLSCSPISGHRSVSWYQQTPGQGLQFLFEYFSETQRNKGNFPGRFSGRQFSNSRSEMNVSTLELGDSALYLCASSDNTDTQYFGPGTRLTVL.

The chain couples TRBV9 to TRBJ1-2, with D hard to call. V gave up 0 bases and J gave up 1 base, with 10 bases separating them. The CDR3 sequence is 15 residues long. Per germline, CDR1 SGDLS and CDR2 YYNGEE. CDR3 protein: CASSVADQVNYGYTF. The CDR3 region has the DNA TGTGCCAGCAGCGTAGCTGATCAGGTTAACTATGGCTACACCTTC.

The chain is built from TRBV6-5 and TRBJ1-1, with 8 bases fitting TRBD1. The CDR3 covers 14 residues. Germline values: CDR1 MNHEY, CDR2 SVGAGI. J was trimmed by 5 bases and V by 5 bases; bases with no gene match: 7. The DNA for the CDR3 is TGTGCCAGCAGTATACGAACAGGGGGGACTGAAGCTTTCTTT. Translated, it gives CASSIRTGGTEAFF.

The chain recombines TRBV5-1 with TRBJ2-2; TRBD2 is a possible D gene (6 bases). Trimming took 0 bases from V and 6 from J, leaving 12 bases between them. CDR1 and CDR2 (germline): SGHRS, YFSETQ. The CDR3 length is 15 residues. DNA for the CDR3: TGCGCCAGCAGCTTGGGCAGCGGGCTGGCCGGGGAGCTGTTTTTT. This translates into CASSLGSGLAGELFF.

The chain uses TRBV11-2 and TRBJ2-7; possible D gene TRBD2, 5 bases. The CDR3 sequence is 13 residues long. V dropped 3 bases and J dropped 4 bases, with 10 bases sitting between them. The germline V gene encodes CDR1 SGHAT and CDR2 FQNNGV. The CDR3 nucleotides are TGTGCCAGCAGCTTGAGCGGTTTATACGAGCAGTACTTC. Its protein is CASSLSGLYEQYF.